These T cell receptor beta chains were read from a single sample in a study of T cells in Graves' hyperthyroidism and ophthalmopathy. TCRdb redid the calling of the multiplex PCR reads with MiXCR, one entry per CDR3 protein. This sample has about 740,000 distinct CDR3 sequences, with 13% to 15% found just once. Sequencing input: blood. Receptor source: a woman aged 18-35 years with Graves' hyperthyroidism. CDR3s include the opening cysteine and the closing phenylalanine or tryptophan. D genes are given only for firm matches. For some rows the clone size is stated as once, few or many, or as a class when expanded; others skip it.

>TRBV6-6|TRBJ1-1|-|-
TGTGCCAGCAGTTACAGCTTCATGAACACTGAAGCTTTCTTT
CASSYSFMNTEAFF
>TRBV7-8|TRBJ1-1|many|-
TGTGCCAGCAGCATTTTTACGGGGTGGGACGGCACTGAAGCTTTCTTT
CASSIFTGWDGTEAFF
>TRBV12-3/TRBV12-4|TRBJ2-1|many|TRBD2
TGTGCCAGCAGTTTAAAGCTAGCGGGGACTGAGCAGTTCTTC
CASSLKLAGTEQFF
>TRBV2|TRBJ2-4|-|TRBD2
TGTGCCAGTCACTTAGCGGGAGCCAAAAACATTCAGTACTTC
CASHLAGAKNIQYF
>TRBV7-2|TRBJ2-4|few|TRBD1
TGTGCCAGCAGCATGACAGGGGGCGCGACCAAAAACATTCAGTACTTC
CASSMTGGATKNIQYF
>TRBV7-2|TRBJ1-6|-|-
TGTGCCAGCAGCCAAAAGGGGGGGCGGGGAGTGAAGAATTCACCCCTCCACTTT
CASSQKGGRGVKNSPLHF
>TRBV11-2|TRBJ1-3|-|-
TGTGCCAGCAGCCCATTGACATTCTCATCTGGAAACACCATATATTTT
CASSPLTFSSGNTIYF
>TRBV27|TRBJ2-1|few|-
TGTGCCAGCTACTCTCGGCGTATTTCCTACAATGAGCAGTTCTTC
CASYSRRISYNEQFF
>TRBV7-8|TRBJ2-7|few|-
TGTGCCAGCAGCCTAGATACCCTCTACGAGCAGTACTTC
CASSLDTLYEQYF
>TRBV7-9|TRBJ2-1|-|-
TGTGCCAGCAGCCCAAGGGGCCGGGAGACCTACAATGAGCAGTTCTTC
CASSPRGRETYNEQFF
>TRBV7-9|TRBJ1-2|few|-
TGTGCCAGCAGCTTAGGCAGCTATGAGGGCTACACCTTC
CASSLGSYEGYTF
>TRBV20-1|TRBJ1-1|many|-
TGCAGTGCTTCCGGGAACGTGAACACTGAAGCTTTCTTT
CSASGNVNTEAFF
>TRBV6-1|TRBJ1-1|many|TRBD1
TGTGCCAGCAGTCCTCGACTTAAACAGGGGTCGCTGATGAACACTGAAGCTTTCTTT
CASSPRLKQGSLMNTEAFF
>TRBV3-1|TRBJ1-5|many|-
TGTGCCAGCAGCACCGGTCATCAGCCCCAGCATTTT
CASSTGHQPQHF
>TRBV11-2|TRBJ2-1|many|-
TGTGCCAGCAGGAATACAGGTGCCCAAGGGCAGTTCTTC
CASRNTGAQGQFF
>TRBV6-1|TRBJ2-7|-|-
TGTGCCAGCAGTTATTGGGGCGGGGCCGCCTACGAGCAGTACTTC
CASSYWGGAAYEQYF
>TRBV12-3/TRBV12-4|TRBJ2-1|many|-
TGTGCCAGCAGCCCCGGTCTTGGAGGGGGGGACAATGAGCAGTTCTTC
CASSPGLGGGDNEQFF
>TRBV11-2|TRBJ1-6|few|TRBD1
TGTGCCAGCAGCGGGTCCGGGACAGGGGCCTCACCCCTCCACTTT
CASSGSGTGASPLHF
>TRBV20-1|TRBJ2-2|many|-
TGCAGTGCTAGATACGGATCGGGAGAAGGTTACGGGGAGCTGTTTTTT
CSARYGSGEGYGELFF
>TRBV20-1|TRBJ2-7|-|-
TGCAGTGCTAGGGAGGGGGCCGAGCAGTACTTC
CSAREGAEQYF
>TRBV18|TRBJ1-5|few|TRBD1
TGTGCCAGCGGGGGACAGCACCCCGACGCGCATTTT
CASGGQHPDAHF
>TRBV15|TRBJ2-5|-|TRBD2
TGTGCCACCAGCAACTCAGGGGGACTAGCGGGAGGGCCGGAATACTTC
CATSNSGGLAGGPEYF
>TRBV5-1|TRBJ2-5|many|TRBD1
TGCGCCAGCAGCTCCGGGACAGCACAAGAGACCCAGTACTTC
CASSSGTAQETQYF
>TRBV29-1|TRBJ2-7|-|TRBD1
TGCAGCGTTGAATTCCGGGCTACAGGGGCCTACGAGCAGTACTTC
CSVEFRATGAYEQYF
>TRBV19|TRBJ1-6|-|-
TGTGCCAGTAGTACGATGGGCGGAATTAATTCACCCCTCCACTTT
CASSTMGGINSPLHF
>TRBV20-1|TRBJ1-5|-|TRBD1
TGCAGTGCTGCAGATCGACAGGGTTCCCGCCCCCAGCATTTT
CSAADRQGSRPQHF
>TRBV29-1|TRBJ2-2|few|-
TGCAGCGTTGAAAGGGGAACCGGGGAGCTGTTTTTT
CSVERGTGELFF
>TRBV7-9|TRBJ1-5|many|-
TGTGCCAGCAGCCTCGTTGGGCAGCCCCAGCATTTT
CASSLVGQPQHF
>TRBV28|TRBJ1-1|few|-
TGTGCCAGCCCACATCCTTTGAACACTGAAGCTTTCTTT
CASPHPLNTEAFF
>TRBV5-1|TRBJ2-3|many|-
TGCGCCAGCAGCTCCCAACCTACTAGCACAGATACGCAGTATTTT
CASSSQPTSTDTQYF
>TRBV9|TRBJ1-2|-|-
TGTGCCAGCAGAGGGGTGGATGACTATGGCTACACCTTC
CASRGVDDYGYTF
>TRBV20-1|TRBJ2-1|many|TRBD2
TGCAGTGCAAGAACCTGGACTAGCGGGAGCTCCTACAATGAGCAGTTCTTC
CSARTWTSGSSYNEQFF
>TRBV2|TRBJ1-1|many|-
TGTGCCAGCAGAAAAGATACAGGGTTCGCTTTCTTT
CASRKDTGFAFF
>TRBV28|TRBJ1-3|many|TRBD1
TGTGCCAGCAGTACGACAGGGGCTGGAAACACCATATATTTT
CASSTTGAGNTIYF
>TRBV9|TRBJ2-7|-|-
TGTGCCAGCAGCGTAGCCTCCTCGGGCTACGAGCAGTACTTC
CASSVASSGYEQYF
>TRBV4-3|TRBJ2-1|-|-
TGCGCCAGCACCTATCGGCTAGCCCTCAATGAGCAGTTCTTC
CASTYRLALNEQFF
>TRBV7-2|TRBJ1-1|many|-
TGTGCCAGCAGCGCCGCCGTTATCGGGACTGAAGCTTTCTTT
CASSAAVIGTEAFF
>TRBV28|TRBJ2-5|-|-
TGTGCCAGCAGTTTAGGGGGGCTGGGTGAGACCCAGTACTTC
CASSLGGLGETQYF
>TRBV6-2/TRBV6-3|TRBJ2-1|many|-
TGTGCCAGCAGTCCCCCTGCGTTAAATCAGCAGTTCTTC
CASSPPALNQQFF
>TRBV12-3/TRBV12-4|TRBJ2-1|many|TRBD2
TGTGCCAGCAGTCACCTCGGACTAGCGGGAGATAATGAGCAGTTCTTC
CASSHLGLAGDNEQFF
>TRBV11-2|TRBJ2-5|many|TRBD2
TGTGCCAGCAGCGCCCGGGTATCTAGCGGCCAAGAGACCCAGTACTTC
CASSARVSSGQETQYF
>TRBV20-1|TRBJ2-1|-|TRBD2
TGCAGTGCTAGAGATCTTGGGACTAGCGGGAGAGTTCGCGCCGAGCAGTTCTTC
CSARDLGTSGRVRAEQFF
>TRBV13|TRBJ1-4|many|TRBD1
TGTGCCAGCAGAGAATGGGACAGGGGGCCTAATGAAAAACTGTTTTTT
CASREWDRGPNEKLFF
>TRBV7-9|TRBJ2-7|many|-
TGTGCCAGCAGTGCACAGGGCTCCTACGAGCAGTACTTC
CASSAQGSYEQYF
>TRBV30|TRBJ1-2|-|-
TGTGCCTGGAGTGTTGACATGGTCTATGGCTACACCTTC
CAWSVDMVYGYTF
>TRBV3-1|TRBJ2-1|many|-
TGTGCCAGCAGCCAGCCGGAAAGGTTTGGCAATGAGCAGTTCTTC
CASSQPERFGNEQFF
>TRBV11-2|TRBJ2-1|many|-
TGTGCCAGCAGCAAAGACAGGGGAGGGAATGAGCAGTTCTTC
CASSKDRGGNEQFF
>TRBV20-1|TRBJ1-6|-|TRBD1
TGCAGTGCTACGGTCCAGGGACAGCCCAATTCACCCCTCCACTTT
CSATVQGQPNSPLHF
>TRBV18|TRBJ2-1|many|TRBD1
TGTGCCAGCTCACCATTGACAGGGATGGATGAGCAGTTCTTC
CASSPLTGMDEQFF
>TRBV20-1|TRBJ2-2|-|TRBD1
TGCAGTGCTAAACAGGGGGGCGGGGAGCTGTTTTTT
CSAKQGGGELFF
>TRBV19|TRBJ1-5|-|-
TGTGCCAGTAGTTGGGGACCGGGACTTCGCAATCAGCCCCAGCATTTT
CASSWGPGLRNQPQHF
>TRBV4-3|TRBJ1-1|-|-
TGCGCCAGCAGCCAAGATTATAGGGGGAACACTGAAGCTTTCTTT
CASSQDYRGNTEAFF
>TRBV18|TRBJ1-1|many|-
TGTGCCAGCTCAGCTGGCGGGTTTTACGCTTTCTTT
CASSAGGFYAFF
>TRBV12-3/TRBV12-4|TRBJ2-7|-|-
TGTGCCAGCAGTCAATCCGGGACCTTGACCTCCTACGAGCAGCACTTC
CASSQSGTLTSYEQHF
>TRBV14|TRBJ1-2|-|-
TGTGCCAGCAGCCAAGGCCGGATGGATGGCTACACCTTC
CASSQGRMDGYTF
>TRBV7-2|TRBJ2-3|few|TRBD2
TGTGCCAGCAGCCCCGGGACTAGCGGGAGCATAGATACGCAGTATTTT
CASSPGTSGSIDTQYF
>TRBV29-1|TRBJ2-7|many|TRBD1
TGCAGCGTTGAAGAATGGAAGGGACAGGGTCTTTACGAGCAGTACTTC
CSVEEWKGQGLYEQYF
>TRBV5-1|TRBJ2-7|many|-
TGCGCCAGCAGCTTGAGGGTGGATGCGATCTACGAGCAGTACTTC
CASSLRVDAIYEQYF